The entry below gives a single T cell receptor (beta chain) sequence along with its context. Its antigen is unidentified. TCRdb keeps only in-frame clones here, not all; method: immunoSEQ multiplex PCR. Of 250,000 to 300,000 clones detected, roughly 93% appear once; the ten largest clones hold around 0.57%. Germline values: CDR1 SGHTA, CDR2 FQGNSA. Trimming took 1 base from V and 8 from J, leaving 6 bases between them. CDR3 length: 12 amino acids. These data originate in a study of T cell responses to AZD1222 COVID-19 vaccine. Findings and caveats of the study: Nearly half of spike-specific TCRs reportedly target unmutated variant regions.

This TCR was sampled from an adult who received the AZD1222 COVID-19 vaccine. The specimen comprised peripheral blood, sampled 28 days after the second AZD1222 dose. V is TRBV7-2 and J is TRBJ2-1, with D perhaps matching TRBD2 (5 bases). DNA for the CDR3: TGTGCCAGCAGCTTAGGGGGAGATGAGCAGTTCTTC. Its translation: CASSLGGDEQFF.